This is a list of T cell receptor beta chains from one sample in a study of pediatric ulcerative colitis. Produced via immunoSEQ multiplex PCR; TCRdb's table is partial and in-frame only. The sample includes tens of thousands of clones, roughly 90% seen only once; the top ten take approximately 3.5%. The material sequenced was blood. The receptors stem from a boy aged 5 to 17 with severe ulcerative colitis. Each CDR3 is given with its conserved first and last residue. D genes are given only for firm matches. Clone size is given for some rows only: seen once, a few or many times, or a class if the clone is expanded.

j_call | v_call | clone_size | d_call | cdr3_aa | cdr3_nt
TRBJ1-5 | TRBV10-3 | . | . | CAISESGTGGQPQHF | TGTGCCATCAGTGAGTCCGGGACCGGAGGTCAGCCCCAGCATTTT
TRBJ1-2 | TRBV19 | . | . | CASSMVNGGEEGYTF | TGTGCCAGTAGTATGGTGAACGGAGGTGAAGAGGGCTACACCTTC
TRBJ2-7 | TRBV11-2 | once | TRBD2 | CASSLISWNAGETPYEQYF | TGTGCCAGCAGCTTAATATCATGGAACGCGGGGGAAACCCCCTACGAGCAGTACTTC
TRBJ2-5 | TRBV5-4 | . | TRBD2 | CASSSGLAMEGEKTQYF | TGTGCCAGCAGCTCGGGACTAGCGATGGAGGGTGAAAAGACCCAGTACTTC
TRBJ1-5 | TRBV6-1 | . | TRBD1 | CASSEAGTRQGTNNQPQHF | TGTGCCAGCAGTGAAGCGGGGACCCGACAGGGGACAAACAATCAGCCCCAGCATTTT
TRBJ2-2 | TRBV27 | few | . | CASSRGWNTGELFF | TGTGCCAGCAGTAGGGGCTGGAACACCGGGGAGCTGTTTTTT
TRBJ2-1 | TRBV4-1 | . | . | CASSQGGSANEQFF | TGCGCCAGCAGCCAAGGGGGTTCGGCGAATGAGCAGTTCTTC
TRBJ2-3 | TRBV6-1 | few | . | CASDGQRLGTDTQYF | TGTGCCAGCGATGGACAGCGCTTGGGTACAGATACGCAGTATTTT
TRBJ2-7 | TRBV20-1 | . | . | CSAERGYEQYF | TGCAGTGCCGAAAGGGGCTACGAGCAGTACTTC
TRBJ2-7 | TRBV27 | . | TRBD1 | CASTSRDSPPYEQYF | TGTGCCAGCACAAGCCGGGACAGTCCTCCCTACGAGCAGTACTTC
TRBJ1-1 | TRBV18 | many | TRBD1 | CASSPTGLTEAFF | TGTGCCAGCTCACCGACAGGGCTGACTGAAGCTTTCTTT
TRBJ2-3 | TRBV7-2 | few | TRBD2 | CASSQELASSTDTQYF | TGTGCCAGCAGCCAAGAACTAGCGTCTAGCACAGATACGCAGTATTTT
TRBJ2-1 | TRBV2 | . | TRBD1 | CASGEDRGDEQFF | TGTGCCAGCGGGGAGGACAGGGGCGATGAGCAGTTCTTC
TRBJ2-5 | TRBV5-1 | . | TRBD1 | CASSWGQKETQYF | TGCGCCAGCAGCTGGGGACAGAAAGAGACCCAGTACTTC
TRBJ2-7 | TRBV2 | once | . | CASLERGPYEQYF | TGTGCCAGCCTCGAACGGGGGCCCTACGAGCAGTACTTC